This T cell receptor beta chain was identified in a study of blood T cell repertoires in COVID-19. Study as a whole: The United States, Italy and Spain provided the acute and convalescent COVID-19 samples.

The length of the CDR3 is 11 residues. Germline assignment: CDR1 SGHTS and CDR2 YDEGEE. Trimming stripped 4 bases from V and 4 bases from J, with 3 bases between. Sequenced by immunoSEQ multiplex PCR; TCRdb stores in-frame clones only, minus some. Of about 400,000 clones listed, around 86% are singletons. V usage is TRBV5-8 and J usage is TRBJ2-1; D unclear. The sequenced sample was peripheral blood. This clonotype was obtained from a human donor in a cohort sampled during active COVID-19. The CDR3 here is CASSPYNEQFF. CDR3 DNA sequence: TGTGCCAGCAGCCCATACAATGAGCAGTTCTTC.